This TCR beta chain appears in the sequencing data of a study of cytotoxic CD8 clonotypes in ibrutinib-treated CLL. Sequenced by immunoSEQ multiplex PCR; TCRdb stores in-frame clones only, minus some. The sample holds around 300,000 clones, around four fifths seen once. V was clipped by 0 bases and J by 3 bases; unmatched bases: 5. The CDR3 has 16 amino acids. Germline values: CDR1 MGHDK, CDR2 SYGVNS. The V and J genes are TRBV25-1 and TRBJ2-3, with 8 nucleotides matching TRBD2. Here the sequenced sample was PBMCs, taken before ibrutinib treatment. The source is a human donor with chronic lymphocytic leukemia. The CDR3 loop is CASSEYSGLETDTQYF. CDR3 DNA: TGTGCCAGCAGTGAATATTCGGGACTAGAGACAGATACGCAGTATTTT.